These 15 T cell receptor beta chains came from one sample sequenced in a study of blood T cell repertoires in COVID-19. Sequencing used immunoSEQ multiplex PCR; TCRdb keeps in-frame clones, though not all of them. Counted here are about 250,000 clones, about 80% occurring once; the ten biggest clones make up about 9.6%. Source material: peripheral blood. Receptors originate from an elderly man with acute or convalescent COVID-19.

The rearrangement links TRBV7-9 to TRBJ2-7; 11 bases agree with TRBD2. Germline assignment: CDR1 SEHNR and CDR2 FQNEAQ (reference sequence). V lost 5 bases, J lost 2 bases, and 2 bases stayed unmatched. The CDR3 has 14 amino acids. CDR3 amino acids: CASSQGLAAYEQYF. CDR3 nucleotide sequence: TGTGCCAGCAGCCAGGGACTAGCGGCCTACGAGCAGTACTTC.

The chain couples TRBV28 to TRBJ2-7, with D uncertain. V shed 3 bases and J shed 6 bases, with 15 bases lying between them. CDR3 length: 14 amino acids. Germline V gives CDR1 MDHEN, CDR2 SYDVKM. CDR3 sequence reads: CASSFIDWRSEQYF. The CDR3 DNA sequence: TGTGCCAGCAGTTTTATCGACTGGAGAAGCGAGCAGTACTTC.

The chain joins TRBV7-3 to TRBJ2-6, with 11 bases identical to TRBD1. Germline V CDR1 and CDR2: SGHTA, FQGTGA. With V trimmed by 3 bases and J by 4 bases, 11 bases remained unmatched. The length of the CDR3 is 19 residues. CDR3 sequence: CASSFFRTGGTAGANVLTF. Here the CDR3 DNA reads TGTGCCAGCAGCTTTTTTCGGACAGGGGGCACAGCCGGGGCCAACGTCCTGACTTTC.

The rearrangement uses TRBV6-6 and TRBJ1-2; a possible D gene is TRBD1 (5 bases). V lost 6 bases and J 3 bases, leaving 17 bases between the germline ends. CDR3 length: 15 residues. Germline lookup yields CDR1 MNHNY and CDR2 SVGAGI (reference sequence). CDR3 sequence: CASRPRAGWDYGYTF. The CDR3, as DNA: TGTGCCAGCAGACCCCGGGCAGGGTGGGACTATGGCTACACCTTC.

This rearrangement joins TRBV3-1 (or the pseudogene TRBV3-2) to TRBJ2-7, with TRBD2 matching 7 bases. V dropped 6 bases and J dropped 3; count of bases not matched to a gene: 5. Germline loops: CDR1 LGHDT, CDR2 YNNKEL (reference sequence). This CDR3 comprises 13 residues. The CDR3 DNA sequence: TGTGCCAGCAGACCCTCGGGGGGCTACGAGCAGTACTTC. Translation gives CASRPSGGYEQYF.

The DNA of the CDR3 is TGTGCCAGCAGTGTGAACAGCTACCTAAGAGAGCAGTACTTC. Protein sequence: CASSVNSYLREQYF. V gene TRBV2 combines with J gene TRBJ2-7; unclear D gene. The germline V gene encodes CDR1 SNHLY and CDR2 FYNNEI. The germline V and J ends were trimmed by 4 bases and 7 bases, with 17 bases remaining between them. CDR3 length: 14 amino acids.

The rearrangement uses TRBV7-2 and TRBJ2-1, with 9 nucleotides matching TRBD2. Trimming cost V 1 base and J 6 bases; bases outside gene matches: 7. Germline assignment: CDR1 SGHTA and CDR2 FQGNSA. The CDR3 runs to 16 residues. CDR3 sequence (DNA): TGTGCCAGCAGCTTAGGGCCAGCGGGAGGTTCCAATGAGCAGTTCTTC. Translated, it gives CASSLGPAGGSNEQFF.

This chain links TRBV5-1 with TRBJ2-3, with D maybe TRBD2 (5 bases). The CDR3 runs to 13 residues. Germline V gives CDR1 SGHRS, CDR2 YFSETQ. V was shortened by 0 bases and J by 9 bases, with 11 bases between the two germline ends. The CDR3 nucleotides read TGCGCCAGCAGCTTGGCCGGACTGGGGACGCAGTATTTT. Translating gives CASSLAGLGTQYF.

V gene TRBV5-4 combines with J gene TRBJ1-4; a possible D gene is TRBD1 (6 bases). The germline V gene encodes CDR1 SGHNT and CDR2 YYREEE (reference sequence). This CDR3 is 14 amino acids long. Deletions cut 4 bases from V and 8 bases from J, with 15 bases between. The CDR3 DNA reads as TGTGCCAGCAGCCGGGGACAAGGTACCGAAAAACTGTTTTTT. Translating it yields CASSRGQGTEKLFF.

The chain links TRBV5-4 to TRBJ2-4, with 7 positions matching TRBD2. Germline-derived CDR1 and CDR2 are SGHNT and YYREEE (reference sequence). V shed 0 bases and J 0 bases; nucleotides not matched to a gene: 6. This CDR3 is built from 17 residues. The DNA for the CDR3 is TGTGCCAGCAGCTTGGAGCGGGGCTCCGTAGCCAAAAACATTCAGTACTTC. This translates into CASSLERGSVAKNIQYF.

This chain joins TRBV4-2 and TRBJ2-1; 15 bases map to TRBD2. CDR1 and CDR2 (germline): LGHNA, YNFKEQ. The CDR3 is 17 amino acids. The trim removed 1 base at V and 7 bases at J, leaving 5 bases unmatched. CDR3 nucleotide sequence: TGTGCCAGCAGCCAAGGTACCGGGACTAGCGGGAGGAATGAGCAGTTCTTC. Its protein is CASSQGTGTSGRNEQFF.

DNA of the CDR3: TGTGCCAGCAGCGTAGGTGAGGGAGGCTCCAGCACAGATACGCAGTATTTT. Encoded protein: CASSVGEGGSSTDTQYF. This chain connects TRBV9 to TRBJ2-3; tentative D call: TRBD2 (6 bases). Trimming stripped 0 bases from V and 0 bases from J, with 14 bases between. The germline V gene has CDR1 SGDLS and CDR2 YYNGEE. The CDR3 totals 17 residues. Filled out from reference TRBV9 and TRBJ2-3, the complete variable domain reads DSGVTQTPKHLITATGQRVTLRCSPRSGDLSVYWYQQSLDQGLQFLIQYYNGEERAKGNILERFSAQQFPDLHSELNLSSLELGDSALYFCASSVGEGGSSTDTQYFGPGTRLTVL.

The chain recombines TRBV9 with TRBJ2-2; 8 nucleotides agree with TRBD2. Germline loops: CDR1 SGDLS, CDR2 YYNGEE. The CDR3 covers 14 residues. V lost 6 bases to trimming and J lost 5 bases; unmatched junction nucleotides: 6. The CDR3 protein is CASKITSGTGELFF. The CDR3 coding sequence is TGTGCCAGCAAAATAACTAGCGGTACCGGGGAGCTGTTTTTT.

This chain connects TRBV7-8 to TRBJ2-5; 7 bases line up with TRBD1. The CDR3 spans 15 residues. J lost 2 bases, V lost 6 bases, and 9 bases had no gene match. CDR1 and CDR2 from the germline V gene are SGHVS and FQNEAQ. CDR3 sequence (DNA): TGTGCCAGCAGACGAGCTGGGACAGTTCAAGAGACCCAGTACTTC. Translation gives CASRRAGTVQETQYF.

The CDR3 region has the DNA TGTGCCAGCAGCCAACGGGGGGGCAGAGGGGAGCAGTTCTTC. Translation gives CASSQRGGRGEQFF. This chain uses TRBV11-3 with TRBJ2-1; TRBD2 aligns across 8 bases. Per germline, CDR1 SGHNT and CDR2 YENEEA. J was trimmed by 10 bases and V by 5 bases; bases with no gene match: 10. The CDR3 has 14 amino acids.